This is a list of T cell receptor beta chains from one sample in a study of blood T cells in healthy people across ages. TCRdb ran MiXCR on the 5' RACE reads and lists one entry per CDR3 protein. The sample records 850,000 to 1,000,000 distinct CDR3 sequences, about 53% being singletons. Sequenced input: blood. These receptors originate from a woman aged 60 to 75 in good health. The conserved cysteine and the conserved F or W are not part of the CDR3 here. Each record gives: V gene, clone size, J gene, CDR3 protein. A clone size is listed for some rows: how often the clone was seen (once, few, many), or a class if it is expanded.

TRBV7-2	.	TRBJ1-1	AGSPTGAMNTEAF
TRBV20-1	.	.	SAKGVDRGPRLNIQY
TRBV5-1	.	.	ASSREGLAWDYEQY
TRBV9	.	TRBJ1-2	ASSVNVGGIDYGYT
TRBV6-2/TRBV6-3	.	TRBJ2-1	ASRNGTYLAHYNEQF
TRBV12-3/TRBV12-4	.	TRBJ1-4	ASRQAGGVGEKLF
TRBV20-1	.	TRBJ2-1	SARDLLVASGSRYNEQF
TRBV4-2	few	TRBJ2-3	ASSQDGGKATQY
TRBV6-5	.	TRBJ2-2	ASSYRDREGPRELF
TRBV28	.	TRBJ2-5	VSSLFRSRQLQETQY
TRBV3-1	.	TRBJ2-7	ASSQGRLKGLNEQY
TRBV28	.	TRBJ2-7	ASSFILFGTSYEQY
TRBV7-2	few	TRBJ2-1	ASSLAVAYGYNEQF
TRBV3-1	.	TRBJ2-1	ASSPGLLGSHEQF
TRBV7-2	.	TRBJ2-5	ASSQELAGKTQY
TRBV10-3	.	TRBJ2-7	AIRLSSGSGQQY
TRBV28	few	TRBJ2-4	ASSPRGSGLKNIQY
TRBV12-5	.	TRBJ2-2	ASGFQGSGELF
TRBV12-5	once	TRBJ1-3	ASGLDFSWPRNTIY
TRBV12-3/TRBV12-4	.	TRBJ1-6	ASSSLGGNSYNSPLH